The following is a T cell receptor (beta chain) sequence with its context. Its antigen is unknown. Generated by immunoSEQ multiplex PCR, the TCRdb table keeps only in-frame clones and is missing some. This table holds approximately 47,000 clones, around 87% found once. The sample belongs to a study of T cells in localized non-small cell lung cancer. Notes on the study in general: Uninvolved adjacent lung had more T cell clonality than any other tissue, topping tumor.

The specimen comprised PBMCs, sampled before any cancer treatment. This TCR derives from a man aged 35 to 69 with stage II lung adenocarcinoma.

CDR3 nucleotide sequence: TGTGCCAGCAGCCCCCCGAGGGGGGGGGAAGAGACCCAGTACTTC. This codes for CASSPPRGGEETQYF. The V call is TRBV7-9, the J call TRBJ2-5; D may be TRBD2 (7 bases). Germline CDR1 and CDR2: SEHNR and FQNEAQ (reference sequence). The V and J ends lost 5 bases and 3 bases respectively, with 16 bases between them. This CDR3 region has 15 residues.